This T cell receptor beta chain appears in the sequencing data of a study of blood T cells in healthy people across ages. A second PCR of about 7 to 12 cycles used a sample-barcoded 5' primer and a J-beta primer mix. Every cDNA molecule carried a tag from a template-switch adaptor bearing 12 random nucleotides. Via MiXCR, TCRdb re-called the 5' RACE reads, giving one row per CDR3 protein. The profile shows about 1.8 million distinct CDR3 sequences, just under 50% of them singletons. Study-level results: Roughly linear age-related decline in beta diversity appeared, significant by age 40. Greater diversity and more naive CD4+ cells were seen in long-lived donors than in aged donors.

The CDR3 contains 13 residues. The V gene lost 7 bases and the J gene lost 0 bases, with 6 bases spanning the gap. A note on this clonotype: Its antigen is undetermined.

The individuals who served as donors were healthy Caucasians living in Russia, aged about 6 to 100. The chain combines TRBV12-3 or TRBV12-4 with TRBJ1-4; D call uncertain. The receptor's source is a woman in her thirties or forties in good health. Sequenced input: blood. The CDR3 DNA sequence: TGTGCCAGCAAGGTTACAACTAATGAAAAACTGTTTTTT. Translated: CASKVTTNEKLFF.